This T cell receptor (beta chain) is from a study of memory CD4+ T cells and cytomegalovirus serostatus. For this clone: Its specificity is not known.

The sort gate was single viable CD3+CD4+CD8-CD45RO+ cells for memory CD4+ T cells. CD4+ T cells were isolated by positive magnetic selection. Trimming left V 1 base short and J 4 bases short, with 19 bases between. Germline loops: CDR1 SGHAT, CDR2 FQNNGV. This CDR3 comprises 17 residues. Broader study findings: The CMV-associated TCR signature appears largely within the CD4+ memory repertoire.

Data came from immunoSEQ multiplex PCR; TCRdb stores just in-frame clones and leaves some out. The data contain some 48,000 clones, about 77% of them singletons. Sequencing was done on a sample of memory CD4+ T cells from blood. This rearrangement joins TRBV11-2 to TRBJ1-1; D is undetermined. The source is an adult in good health and CMV-seronegative. The CDR3 spells CASSLGSSMRTGTEAFF. As DNA, the CDR3 is TGTGCCAGCAGCTTAGGTTCGTCAATGCGTACTGGCACTGAAGCTTTCTTT.